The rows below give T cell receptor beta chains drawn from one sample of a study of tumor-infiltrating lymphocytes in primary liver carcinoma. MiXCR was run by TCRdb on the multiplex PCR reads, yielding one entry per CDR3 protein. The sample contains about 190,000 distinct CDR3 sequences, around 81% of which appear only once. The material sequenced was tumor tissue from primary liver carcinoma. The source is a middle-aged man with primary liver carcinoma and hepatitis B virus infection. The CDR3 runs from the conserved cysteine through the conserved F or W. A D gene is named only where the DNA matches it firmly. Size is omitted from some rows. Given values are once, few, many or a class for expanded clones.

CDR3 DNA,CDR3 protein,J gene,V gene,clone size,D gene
TGCAGCGTCGTCAGAGGGGGGGTGAACACTGAAGCTTTCTTT,CSVVRGGVNTEAFF,TRBJ1-1,TRBV29-1,medium-sized,.
TGTGCCAGCAGCCGGGGACTAGCGGGAGTTTTGGCCTACAATAAGCAGTTCTTC,CASSRGLAGVLAYNKQFF,TRBJ2-1,TRBV5-6,.,TRBD2
TGTGCCAGCAGCCGAGTAAGGGGGGCGGGGGAGACCCAGTACTTC,CASSRVRGAGETQYF,TRBJ2-5,TRBV4-2,once,.
TGCGCCAGTGGCGCGGGACAGCGGTTCTTC,CASGAGQRFF,TRBJ2-1,TRBV4-1,.,.
TGTGCCAACAGCTTCTCCGGACAGGGCAAACATTTT,CANSFSGQGKHF,TRBJ1-6,TRBV5-6,.,TRBD1
TGCAGCGTTGATGTCGCGGGCCTTTACAATGTGCAGTTCTTC,CSVDVAGLYNVQFF,TRBJ2-1,TRBV29-1,once,.
TGTGCCAGCACTGTTTCTAGCCATAGCTCCTACAATGAGCAGTTCTTC,CASTVSSHSSYNEQFF,TRBJ2-1,TRBV11-2,.,.
TGTGCCAGCAGCCCATGGAACAGGGTACATCAGCCCCATCATTTT,CASSPWNRVHQPHHF,TRBJ1-5,TRBV6-2/TRBV6-3,.,.
TGTGCTAGCAGCTTAGGCCTGAAAATTGAAGCTTTCTTT,CASSLGLKIEAFF,TRBJ1-1,TRBV11-2,once,.
TGTGCCAGCAGTGACCCGACTAACGGGATCTACGAGCAGTACTTC,CASSDPTNGIYEQYF,TRBJ2-7,TRBV6-4,.,.
TGCGCCAGCAGTAGCGGACAGGGGGGAGAAAAACTGTTTTTT,CASSSGQGGEKLFF,TRBJ1-4,TRBV4-3,.,TRBD1
TGTGCCAGCATTTTGTCCGGGATTGAGACCCAGTACTTC,CASILSGIETQYF,TRBJ2-5,TRBV12-3/TRBV12-4,.,.
TGTGCCACCAGTGACAGAAGGTTCGGTGGGGCCAACGTCCTGACTTTC,CATSDRRFGGANVLTF,TRBJ2-6,TRBV24-1,.,.
TGCGGCGGGTGGGGGGGACAGGACTACAATGAGCATTTCTTC,CGGWGGQDYNEHFF,TRBJ2-1,TRBV29-1,.,.
TGTGCCATCAGCTTAGTGTCCCTCCAAGGGAAGGGCGAGCAGTACTTC,CAISLVSLQGKGEQYF,TRBJ2-7,TRBV7-8,.,.
TGTGCTAGCAGCTTAGGTGTACCGGGACTCCTCCACAATGAGCAGTTCTTC,CASSLGVPGLLHNEQFF,TRBJ2-1,TRBV11-3,.,.
TGTGCCAGCAGCTTCACAGGTCGGACAGATACGCACTATTTT,CASSFTGRTDTHYF,TRBJ2-3,TRBV5-5,.,.
TGCAGAGTTGAACTGGCGAGCACCGGGGAGCTGTTTTTT,CRVELASTGELFF,TRBJ2-2,TRBV29-1,.,.
TGTGCCAACAGTTTTCCAGGGACTAGCGGGACCAAAAACATTCAGTTCTTC,CANSFPGTSGTKNIQFF,TRBJ2-1,TRBV11-1,.,TRBD2
TGTGCTAGCACTCGAGAGGACGGGTCATACAATGAGCAGTTCTTC,CASTREDGSYNEQFF,TRBJ2-1,TRBV6-1,.,.
TGTGTCAGCAACTTGGGAGGTGGGAATGGTGAGCAGTCCTTC,CVSNLGGGNGEQSF,TRBJ2-1,TRBV11-3,.,.
TGTGTCAGCAGCTTGGGTCTAGGTACAGACAATGAGCAGTTCTTC,CVSSLGLGTDNEQFF,TRBJ2-1,TRBV5-5,.,.
TGTGCCAGCAGTTACGCGACAGGGAAAGCTTTCTTT,CASSYATGKAFF,TRBJ1-1,TRBV6-5,.,TRBD1
TGTGCCAGCAACTGGTGTGGGGGCGGATGGTCCGGAGAGCTGTTTTTT,CASNWCGGGWSGELFF,TRBJ2-2,TRBV5-5,.,.
TGCAGCGTTAAAGATGCTCTAGCGGGGTCCTACGAGCAGTACTTC,CSVKDALAGSYEQYF,TRBJ2-7,TRBV29-1,.,TRBD2
TGCGCCAGCAGGGAACCTACTAGTTACGGGCAGTATTTC,CASREPTSYGQYF,TRBJ2-7,TRBV5-1,.,.
TGTGCCAGCAGCCTAATTAGCGGGATACCCTACAATGAACAGTTCTTT,CASSLISGIPYNEQFF,TRBJ2-1,TRBV11-3,.,TRBD2
TGTGCCAGCAGTTTGGACGGGATCTATGGCTACACCTTC,CASSLDGIYGYTF,TRBJ1-2,TRBV5-4,.,.
TGTGCCAGTAGCCAGGGGGATGAGCAATACTTC,CASSQGDEQYF,TRBJ2-7,TRBV6-6,.,TRBD1
TGTGCCAGTTTAGCAGCAGGGAACATCGGGGAACTGTTTTTT,CASLAAGNIGELFF,TRBJ2-2,TRBV10-3,.,.
TGTGCCAGCAGTTTCGGCACGCAAGAGACCCAGTGCTTC,CASSFGTQETQCF,TRBJ2-5,TRBV5-6,.,.
TGTGCCAGCAGTTCCAACGGGACACCTAATGAAAAATTGTTATTT,CASSSNGTPNEKLLF,TRBJ1-4,TRBV28,.,.
TGTGCCATCAGTGATCAGAGAGGGGGGACAGGACAGCCCCAACATTTT,CAISDQRGGTGQPQHF,TRBJ1-5,TRBV10-3,.,TRBD1
TGCAGCATTGCGGTGGGGTGGGGCATGAACACTGAAGCTTTCTTT,CSIAVGWGMNTEAFF,TRBJ1-1,TRBV29-1,.,.
TGTGCCAACGGCTTAGATCTGGGGGTAGCTCAGACCCAGCATTTT,CANGLDLGVAQTQHF,TRBJ1-5,TRBV11-3,.,.
TGCAGCGTTGAGAGGGGAAGGGAGTCCCAGTACTTC,CSVERGRESQYF,TRBJ2-5,TRBV29-1,.,.
TGTGCCAGCAGGGTTGAACAGTTGTGGTTTTTACCCCTCCACTTT,CASRVEQLWFLPLHF,TRBJ1-6,TRBV6-5,.,.
TGCGCCAGCAGCCAGGACATAGCGGGAGTTTCCTACAATGAGCAGTTCTTC,CASSQDIAGVSYNEQFF,TRBJ2-1,TRBV4-3,.,TRBD2
TGCATCGTTGATTTTCCTGGGGCCAATACCAATGAGCAGTTCTTC,CIVDFPGANTNEQFF,TRBJ2-1,TRBV29-1,.,.
TGCGCCAGCAGCTCATCCTGGCCAGGGGCCACCGGGGAGCTGTTTTTT,CASSSSWPGATGELFF,TRBJ2-2,TRBV5-1,.,.
TGCAGCGTTGAAGGGATTGGACTGGGAGCTTTCTTT,CSVEGIGLGAFF,TRBJ1-1,TRBV29-1,once,.
TGTGCCATCAGCAGAGACTCCAGCGGCTTAGCCAAAAACATTCAGTACTTC,CAISRDSSGLAKNIQYF,TRBJ2-4,TRBV15,.,.
TGTGCCAGCAGTTCCGTGACTAGCGGGAGTGGCTACGAGCAGTACTTC,CASSSVTSGSGYEQYF,TRBJ2-7,TRBV12-3/TRBV12-4,.,TRBD2
TGTGCCAGTAGCCCCGAGGGGGACTCATCCGTGGAGACCCAGTACTTC,CASSPEGDSSVETQYF,TRBJ2-5,TRBV7-8,.,.
TGCGCCAGCAGTGAGGTAGCGGGAGCTGGGGGTACGGAGTATTTT,CASSEVAGAGGTEYF,TRBJ2-3,TRBV6-1,.,TRBD2
TGTGCCAGCAGCTGGGGGGCCTGGACAGATACGCAGTATTTT,CASSWGAWTDTQYF,TRBJ2-3,TRBV14,many,.
TGCGCCAGCAACCAAATGGGACAGGAGCACTTCTTC,CASNQMGQEHFF,TRBJ2-1,TRBV4-1,.,TRBD1